This T cell receptor beta chain derives from a study of response to subunit inactivated influenza vaccine. TCRdb redid the calling of the RT-PCR reads with MiXCR, one entry per CDR3 protein. The data contain 860,000 or so distinct CDR3 sequences, 21% of them singletons. About this clonotype itself: Its antigen is not identified.

Whole-study results and caveats: Few new T cells, the authors suggested, are recruited by each seasonal influenza vaccination.

The source was PBMCs from blood, collected approximately 5 days after vaccination. The clonotype originates from a man aged 50 to 59 who received an inactivated influenza vaccine.

CDR3 nucleotide sequence: TGTGCCAGCAGTTATGGGGGGGCTTTTACTGAAGCTTTCTTT. It codes for CASSYGGAFTEAFF. The V call is TRBV27, the J call TRBJ1-1; possibly TRBD1 for D (6 bases). This CDR3 is built from 14 residues. Deletions cut 4 bases from V and 5 bases from J, with 14 bases between. CDR1 and CDR2 (germline): MNHEY, SMNVEV (reference sequence).